This entry is about one T cell receptor beta chain. This record comes from a study of blood T cell repertoires in COVID-19. Across the study: The origin of the acute and convalescent COVID-19 samples was the United States, Italy and Spain. The analysed material was cDNA or gDNA that came from T cells, B-cell-depleted T cells, or PBMCs.

As handled by the study authors: Amplified reference gene primers provided the basis for estimating nucleated cell counts. Assay used: immunoSEQ multiplex PCR; TCRdb lists only in-frame clones, some missing. The DNA was the basis for D and trimming; V, J and clone size are from that table. The sample lists tens of thousands of clones; 87% were seen once. V was shortened by 5 bases and J by 0 bases, with 8 bases between the two germline ends. Germline V gene sequence: CDR1 GTSNPN, CDR2 SVGIG (reference sequence). The CDR3 covers 13 residues. The source material was peripheral blood. This clonotype was sampled from a man older than 75 in a cohort sampled during active COVID-19. This chain joins TRBV30 and TRBJ1-3; D call uncertain. CDR3 residues: CAWAPGSGNTIYF. In nucleotides, the CDR3 is TGTGCCTGGGCTCCCGGCTCTGGAAACACCATATATTTT.